This T cell receptor beta chain was captured in a study of Ad26.COV2.S vaccination and SARS-CoV-2 variants. Treatment noted: around 19 received Ad26.COV2.S at low or high dose, single or two shots; about five received placebo; per-sample allocation not given. Sampling took place 63 days after the first vaccine or placebo injection. Profiled with immunoSEQ multiplex PCR; TCRdb holds only in-frame clones, not every one. The sample includes around 350,000 clones, 70% to 90% of them seen just once. V lost 3 bases to trimming and J lost 0 bases; unmatched junction nucleotides: 11. CDR3 length: 17 residues. Germline V lookup: CDR1 SGDLS, CDR2 YYNGEE.

The source of this sequence is a person between 18 and 59 years old who received the Ad26.COV2.S COVID-19 vaccine or a placebo. The gene calls are TRBV9 and TRBJ2-5; 7 bases are a match to TRBD1. Source: peripheral blood, taken in a trial of Ad26.COV2.S vaccine versus placebo. CDR3: CASSGSPPGTDQETQYF. The DNA for the CDR3 is TGTGCCAGCAGCGGTAGCCCGCCCGGGACAGACCAAGAGACCCAGTACTTC.